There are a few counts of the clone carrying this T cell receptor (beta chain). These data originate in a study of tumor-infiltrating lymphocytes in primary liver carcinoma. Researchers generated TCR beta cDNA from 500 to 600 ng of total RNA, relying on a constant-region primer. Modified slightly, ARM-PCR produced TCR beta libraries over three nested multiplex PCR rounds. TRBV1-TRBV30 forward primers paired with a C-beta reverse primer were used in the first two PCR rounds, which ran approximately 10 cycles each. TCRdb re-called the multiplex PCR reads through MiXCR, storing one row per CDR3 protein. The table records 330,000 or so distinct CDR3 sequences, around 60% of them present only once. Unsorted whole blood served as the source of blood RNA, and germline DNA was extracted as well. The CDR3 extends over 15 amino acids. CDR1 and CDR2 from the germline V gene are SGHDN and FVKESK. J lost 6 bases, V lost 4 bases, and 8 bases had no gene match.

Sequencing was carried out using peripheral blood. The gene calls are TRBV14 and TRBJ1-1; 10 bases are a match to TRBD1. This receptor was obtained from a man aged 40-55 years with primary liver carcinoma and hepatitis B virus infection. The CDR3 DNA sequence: TGTGCCAGCAGCCTTAGGACAGGGGGGTTGGCTGAAGCTTTCTTT. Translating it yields CASSLRTGGLAEAFF.